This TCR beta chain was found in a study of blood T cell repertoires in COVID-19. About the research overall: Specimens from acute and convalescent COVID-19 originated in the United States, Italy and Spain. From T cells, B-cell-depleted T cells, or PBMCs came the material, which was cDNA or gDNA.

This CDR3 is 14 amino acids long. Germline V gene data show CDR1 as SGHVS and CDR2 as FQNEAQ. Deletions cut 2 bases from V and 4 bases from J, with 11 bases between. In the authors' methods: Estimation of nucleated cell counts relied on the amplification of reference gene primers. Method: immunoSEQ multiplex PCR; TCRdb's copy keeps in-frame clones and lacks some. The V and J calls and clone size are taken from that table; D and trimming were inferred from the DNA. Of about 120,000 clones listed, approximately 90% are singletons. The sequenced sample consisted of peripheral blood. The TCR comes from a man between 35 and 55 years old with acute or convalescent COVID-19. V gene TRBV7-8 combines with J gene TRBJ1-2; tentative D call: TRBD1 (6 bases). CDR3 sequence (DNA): TGTGCCAGCAGCTTAAGGCAGGGGACCTATGGCTACACCTTC. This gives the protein CASSLRQGTYGYTF.